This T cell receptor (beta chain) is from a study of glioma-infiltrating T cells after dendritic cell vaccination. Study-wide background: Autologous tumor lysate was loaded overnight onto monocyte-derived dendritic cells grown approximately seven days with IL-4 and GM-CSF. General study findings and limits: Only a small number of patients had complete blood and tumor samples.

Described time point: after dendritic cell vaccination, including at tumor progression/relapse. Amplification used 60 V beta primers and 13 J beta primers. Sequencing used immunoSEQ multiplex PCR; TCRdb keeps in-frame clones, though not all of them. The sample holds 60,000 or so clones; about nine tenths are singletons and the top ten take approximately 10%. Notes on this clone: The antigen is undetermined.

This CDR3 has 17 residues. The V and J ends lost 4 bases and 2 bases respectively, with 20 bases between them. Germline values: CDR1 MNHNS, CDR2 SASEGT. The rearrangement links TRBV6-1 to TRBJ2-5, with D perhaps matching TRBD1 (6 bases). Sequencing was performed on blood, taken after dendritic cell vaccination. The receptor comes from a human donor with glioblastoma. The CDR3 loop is CASSVGRGGWRQETQYF. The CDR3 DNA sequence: TGTGCCAGCAGTGTGGGAAGAGGGGGTTGGAGACAAGAGACCCAGTACTTC.